The TCR beta chain described here comes from a study of Graves' ophthalmopathy and Graves' hyperthyroidism. Study results and caveats: Blood was where most expanded thyroid clonotypes above 0.001 frequency also turned up. With a specificity of roughly 72% and a sensitivity of around 70%, the model predicted ophthalmopathy progression.

Amplification from RNA transcripts yielded the TCR beta CDR3 regions. An opening RT-PCR round employed HTBI primers and preceded a second-round multiplex PCR. TCRdb passed the multiplex PCR reads through MiXCR, listing each CDR3 protein once. Of about 210,000 distinct CDR3 sequences listed, around 30% are singletons. This clonotype has ten or more counts. Antigen specificity is unknown. Establishment of the diagnosis relied upon clinical symptoms, serum thyroxine, TRAb, thyroid ultrasound and orbital computed tomography. A roughly 9.1 ml volume of fresh peripheral blood provided the PBMCs. The sample taken for sequencing was peripheral blood. This TCR was sampled from a man aged 45 to 65 with Graves' ophthalmopathy.

In DNA, the CDR3 is TGTGCCAGCAGCGGAGGGAGCGGTGGGGCCAACGTCCTGACTTTC. It specifies CASSGGSGGANVLTF. The chain joins TRBV7-6 to TRBJ2-6; D possibly corresponds to TRBD2 (6 bases). The CDR3 extends over 15 amino acids. Trimming removed 5 bases at V and 3 bases at J, with 11 bases between. Germline CDR1 SGHVS, CDR2 FNYEAQ.